The 17 T cell receptor beta chains given below trace back to one sample, sequenced in a study of naive and memory T cell subsets. The beta constant-region primer was an equimolar mix of two oligonucleotides covering TRBC1 and TRBC2. Four rounds of PCR amplified the ligated cDNA using nested alpha and beta constant-region primers plus SP2. TCRdb reprocessed the UMI-ligation and nested PCR reads via MiXCR and lists one record per CDR3 protein. The sample lists around 17,000 distinct CDR3 sequences; around 8.2% were seen once. The source material was central memory CD8+ T cells from blood. The source is a human donor in good health.

This clonotype was seen more than once but under ten times. The chain combines TRBV4-3 with TRBJ1-4, with 9 bases identical to TRBD1. The V and J ends lost 5 bases and 5 bases, in that order; junction bases with no gene match: 9. The CDR3 is 16 amino acids. Germline values: CDR1 LGHNA, CDR2 YSLEER. The CDR3 spells CASSFNTGTGNEKLFF. For the CDR3, the DNA is TGCGCCAGCAGCTTCAACACCGGGACAGGGAATGAAAAACTGTTTTTT.

This chain connects TRBV20-1 to TRBJ1-5, with D perhaps TRBD1 (5 bases). This CDR3 region has 15 residues. Trimming stripped 3 bases from V and 6 bases from J, with 18 bases between. Germline lookup yields CDR1 DFQATT and CDR2 SNEGSKA (reference sequence). The CDR3 region is CSASRANLGGQPQHF. In nucleotides, the CDR3 is TGCAGTGCTAGTAGGGCGAACCTGGGGGGTCAGCCCCAGCATTTT.

This clonotype is medium-sized (0.01 to 0.1%). The rearrangement links TRBV20-1 to TRBJ1-5; D is perhaps TRBD1 (5 bases). Trimming removed 6 bases from V and 2 bases from J, with 17 bases in between. Germline V lookup: CDR1 DFQATT, CDR2 SNEGSKA (reference sequence). This CDR3 contains 15 residues. CDR3 sequence (DNA): TGCAGTGCCCAGGCGCCTTCGGGGGGCAATCAGCCCCAGCATTTT. Translation: CSAQAPSGGNQPQHF.

This clonotype was detected ten times or more. The CDR3 protein is CSAQVSDTEAFF. The CDR3 bases are TGCAGTGCTCAAGTTTCGGACACTGAAGCTTTCTTT. The chain has TRBV20-1 and TRBJ1-1; no definite D call. Trimming pared 5 bases from V and 3 bases from J, leaving 10 bases between. The CDR3 contains 12 residues. CDR1 DFQATT and CDR2 SNEGSKA come from the germline V gene (reference sequence).

The CDR3 region has the DNA TGCGCCAGCATTCGGACCCTGTGGATAGTCCCCGGGGAGCTGTTTTTT. The encoded protein is CASIRTLWIVPGELFF. V is TRBV23-1 and J is TRBJ2-2; D is uncertain. TRBV23-1 is filed as an ORF, its function uncertain. This CDR3 has 16 amino acids. Trimming took off 7 bases at V and 6 bases at J, with 21 bases between the two ends.

The chain links TRBV15 to TRBJ1-3; no clear D gene. Germline V gives CDR1 LNHNV, CDR2 YYDKDF (reference sequence). V was cut by 1 base and J by 0 bases, with 7 bases left in between. The CDR3 is 15 residues long. The CDR3 DNA follows: TGTGCCACCAGCAGAGCCAGCAGCTCTGGAAACACCATATATTTT. Encoded protein: CATSRASSSGNTIYF.

Ten or more counts support this clonotype. The chain links TRBV19 to TRBJ2-5, with D unclear. Trimming shortened V by 5 bases and J by 2 bases, and 6 bases separated the two germline ends. Germline lookup yields CDR1 LNHDA and CDR2 SQIVND (reference sequence). The CDR3 extends over 12 amino acids. The CDR3 nucleotides read TGTGCCAGTAGTGCCTCTCAAGAGACCCAGTACTTC. Protein product: CASSASQETQYF.

This clonotype is labeled medium-sized. The chain has TRBV20-1 and TRBJ1-1; tentatively, D is TRBD1 (5 bases). Per the germline V gene, CDR1 is DFQATT and CDR2 is SNEGSKA (reference sequence). The CDR3 loop spans 12 amino acids. V shed 3 bases and J shed 3 bases, with 8 bases lying between them. Written as DNA, the CDR3 is TGCAGTGCTAGTGACAGCGACACTGAAGCTTTCTTT. Its protein product is CSASDSDTEAFF.

This clonotype has ten or more counts. V gene TRBV19 combines with J gene TRBJ2-1; unclear D gene. V lost 4 bases to trimming and J lost 6 bases, with 10 bases between them. The germline CDR1 and CDR2 sequences are LNHDA and SQIVND (reference sequence). This CDR3 region has 13 residues. The CDR3 here is CASSSALGNEQFF. The CDR3 bases are TGTGCCAGTAGTAGCGCGTTGGGCAATGAGCAGTTCTTC.

V gene TRBV20-1 combines with J gene TRBJ2-7; 7 bases are shared with TRBD1. CDR1 and CDR2 from the germline V gene are DFQATT and SNEGSKA (reference sequence). The CDR3 is made up of 17 amino acids. V was pared by 0 bases and J by 5 bases, with 16 bases of the junction left unmatched. The CDR3 sequence is CSARDAQMGQTIHEQYF. CDR3 sequence (DNA): TGCAGTGCTAGAGATGCTCAAATGGGACAGACGATCCACGAGCAGTACTTC.

This clonotype is labeled medium-sized. The V gene is TRBV9, the J gene TRBJ2-1; D remains ambiguous. Trimming stripped 0 bases from V and 7 bases from J, with 11 bases between. Germline CDR1 SGDLS, CDR2 YYNGEE. This CDR3 region has 14 residues. In nucleotides, the CDR3 is TGTGCCAGCAGCGTAGCTGTAGGATTTAATGAGCAGTTCTTC. It translates to CASSVAVGFNEQFF. Full variable domain (outside the CDR3, taken from reference TRBV9 and TRBJ2-1): DSGVTQTPKHLITATGQRVTLRCSPRSGDLSVYWYQQSLDQGLQFLIQYYNGEERAKGNILERFSAQQFPDLHSELNLSSLELGDSALYFCASSVAVGFNEQFFGPGTRLTVL.

This clonotype was recorded many times. A read error may be the cause here, since a much bigger clone is one base away. V usage is TRBV28 and J usage is TRBJ1-6; 9 nucleotides align to TRBD1. Germline assignment: CDR1 MDHEN and CDR2 SYDVKM. The CDR3 sequence is 14 residues long. Unmatched junction bases numbered 4, after V lost 8 bases and J lost 5 bases. The CDR3 DNA reads as TGTGCCAGCTTGACAGGGGGGGATAATTCACCCCTCCACTTT. The encoded protein is CASLTGGDNSPLHF. Together with reference TRBV28 and TRBJ1-6, the CDR3 gives the full variable domain: DVKVTQSSRYLVKRTGEKVFLECVQDMDHENMFWYRQDPGLGLRLIYFSYDVKMKEKGDIPEGYSVSREKKERFSLILESASTNQTSMYLCASLTGGDNSPLHFGNGTRLTVT.

This clonotype was seen many times. It may be a read error: a sequence one base away is much more abundant. J is TRBJ2-2 and V is TRBV19, with D perhaps TRBD1 or TRBD2 (5 bases each). Germline values: CDR1 LNHDA, CDR2 SQIVND (reference sequence). This CDR3 region has 13 residues. The V end lost 3 bases, the J end lost 7 bases, and 9 bases lay between the germline ends. The chain's CDR3 is CASSMRGNGELFF. In nucleotides, the CDR3 is TGTGCCAGTAGTATGAGGGGAAACGGGGAGCTGTTTTTT. Variable domain in full (rest from reference TRBV19 and TRBJ2-2): DGGITQSPKYLFRKEGQNVTLSCEQNLNHDAMYWYRQDPGQGLRLIYYSQIVNDFQKGDIAEGYSVSREKKESFPLTVTSAQKNPTAFYLCASSMRGNGELFFGEGSRLTVL.

The table lists this clonotype with many counts. The V and J genes are TRBV20-1 and TRBJ2-7, with a tentative D call TRBD2 (5 bases). Deletions cut 1 base from V and 2 bases from J, with 12 bases between. The CDR3 is 14 residues long. The germline V gene encodes CDR1 DFQATT and CDR2 SNEGSKA (reference sequence). The CDR3, as DNA: TGCAGTGCTAGAGGGGCGAGGGTGGCCTACGAGCAGTACTTC. This codes for CSARGARVAYEQYF.

V and J are TRBV7-2 and TRBJ2-1, with D perhaps TRBD1 or TRBD2 (5 bases each). CDR3 length: 13 amino acids. The V end was cut by 4 bases, the J end by 10 bases, with 14 bases between. Looked up from germline, CDR1 is SGHTA and CDR2 is FQGNSA. The CDR3 loop is CASSYPMRGEQFF. In DNA, the CDR3 is TGTGCCAGCAGCTACCCCATGAGGGGAGAGCAGTTCTTC. Full variable domain (remainder filled in from reference TRBV7-2 and TRBJ2-1): GAGVSQSPSNKVTEKGKDVELRCDPISGHTALYWYRQSLGQGLEFLIYFQGNSAPDKSGLPSDRFSAERTGGSVSTLTIQRTQQEDSAVYLCASSYPMRGEQFFGPGTRLTVL.

This clonotype was counted many times. V usage is TRBV12-3 or TRBV12-4 and J usage is TRBJ2-1; D not certain. V lost 2 bases and J lost 8, with 25 bases in between. The length of the CDR3 is 18 residues. For the CDR3, the DNA is TGTGCCAGCAGTTTATTGCGAGTCAGCTCCCGTAGCTTGTATGAGCAGTTCTTC. It specifies CASSLLRVSSRSLYEQFF.

The genes are TRBV20-1 and TRBJ2-7, with D possibly TRBD1 on 6 matching bases. The CDR3 loop spans 14 amino acids. V was cut by 4 bases and J by 3 bases, with 16 bases left in between. Germline CDR1 DFQATT, CDR2 SNEGSKA (reference sequence). CDR3 region: CSAKDPDRGYEQYF. CDR3 DNA sequence: TGCAGTGCTAAAGACCCGGACAGAGGCTACGAGCAGTACTTC.